This TCR beta chain was captured by sequencing in a study of shared clonotypes between healthy human individuals. Looking at the study overall: There were three CD4 naive, three CD4 memory, two CD8 naive and one CD8 memory plates per donor.

As to this clone: Its antigen remains unknown.

Germline-derived CDR1 and CDR2 are WSHSY and SAAADI. The CDR3 is made up of 14 amino acids. Trimming took 7 bases from V and 2 from J, leaving 14 bases between them. Study-wide results and limits: Relative to their counterparts shared across all four donors, non-shared clonotypes exhibited diminished generation probabilities. Clonotype sharing across a handful of donors was observed for about 5.5% of naive CD4 clonotypes.

The assay was immunoSEQ multiplex PCR, and TCRdb's table has in-frame clones only and misses some. The repertoire has around 1,000,000 clones, 60% to 85% of them found once; the top ten carry 0.89%. Sample: memory CD4+ T cells from PBMCs. Subset reported: CD45RA-negative fraction. This clonotype was sampled from a man aged 18-30 years in good health. Some clones in this sample may be carry-over from other donors' samples. V usage is TRBV10-2 and J usage is TRBJ2-5; either TRBD1 or TRBD2 may supply D (5 bases each). This CDR3 reads CASNFGTAQETQYF. For the CDR3, the DNA is TGCGCCAGCAATTTCGGGACGGCTCAAGAGACCCAGTACTTC.